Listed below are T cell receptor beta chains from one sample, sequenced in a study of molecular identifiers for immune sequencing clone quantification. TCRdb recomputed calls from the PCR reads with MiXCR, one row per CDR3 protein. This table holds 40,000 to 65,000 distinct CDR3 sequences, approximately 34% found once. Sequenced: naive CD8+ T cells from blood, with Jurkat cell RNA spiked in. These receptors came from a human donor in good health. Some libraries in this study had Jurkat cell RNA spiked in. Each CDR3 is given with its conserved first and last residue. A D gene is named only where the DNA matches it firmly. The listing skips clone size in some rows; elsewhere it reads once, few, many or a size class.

TGTGCCAGCAGCTTAGGTTGGGGCATCTCAGGGGCAGATACGCAGTATTTT	CASSLGWGISGADTQYF	-	TRBJ2-3	few	TRBV11-2
TGTGCCAGCAGCCCCATAACTTTAGTGGGTGGCTACAATGAGCAGTTCTTC	CASSPITLVGGYNEQFF	-	TRBJ2-1	-	TRBV7-8
TGTGCCAGTACCTGGGCAGGGGAGGGGACAGATACGCAGTATTTT	CASTWAGEGTDTQYF	-	TRBJ2-3	many	TRBV19
TGTGCCAGCAGTTACTCCGGGGGGAGGGGTGAGACCCAGTACTTC	CASSYSGGRGETQYF	TRBD2	TRBJ2-5	many	TRBV6-5
TGTGCCAGCAGTACGAGTGGGGTGGCGACAGAAATGAGCTCCTATAATTCACCCCTCCACTTT	CASSTSGVATEMSSYNSPLHF	-	TRBJ1-6	-	TRBV28
TGTGCCAGTAGTATCCTTGACGCGCAGTATTTT	CASSILDAQYF	-	TRBJ2-3	few	TRBV19
TGCAGTGCTAGAACGGTCGAGCAGTACTTC	CSARTVEQYF	-	TRBJ2-7	few	TRBV20-1
TGTGCCAGCAGCCCGGACCTATCCTACGAGCAGTACTTC	CASSPDLSYEQYF	-	TRBJ2-7	many	TRBV7-2
TGTGCCAGCAGCATAGCTCCTAGCGGGCCCTCCTACGAGCAGTACTTC	CASSIAPSGPSYEQYF	TRBD2	TRBJ2-7	-	TRBV9
TGTGCCAGCATCAATCGTGGGTCTTGGGACGAGCAGTACTTC	CASINRGSWDEQYF	-	TRBJ2-7	-	TRBV6-5
TGTGCCAGCTCATTCCTGGGACAAGCGGGATATCAGGAGACCCAGTACTTC	CASSFLGQAGYQETQYF	-	TRBJ2-5	-	TRBV18
TGTGCCAGCAGCGTAGCCGTTCAAGAGACCCAGTACTTC	CASSVAVQETQYF	-	TRBJ2-5	-	TRBV27
TGTGCCAGCATACGGGGGAATGAGCAGTTCTTC	CASIRGNEQFF	-	TRBJ2-1	-	TRBV2
TGTGCCACCAGCAGAGATTTGGGCAGTAGCAATCAGCCCCAGCATTTT	CATSRDLGSSNQPQHF	-	TRBJ1-5	many	TRBV15
TGCGCCAGCAGCCAAGGCAGGCCTCAAGAGACCCAGTACTTC	CASSQGRPQETQYF	-	TRBJ2-5	many	TRBV4-1
TGTGCCAGCAGCTCCTTCTCAGGGGGACGCAATCAGCCCCAGCATTTT	CASSSFSGGRNQPQHF	TRBD1	TRBJ1-5	-	TRBV7-9
TGTGCCAGCTGGGACAGGGGGACCGGGGAGCTGTTTTTT	CASWDRGTGELFF	TRBD1	TRBJ2-2	many	TRBV28
TGTGCCAGCAGTTCCGGGACACCGAACACCGGGGAGCTGTTTTTT	CASSSGTPNTGELFF	-	TRBJ2-2	many	TRBV28
TGTGCCAGCAGTGAACTCGTTGGGACACTATCCTACGAGCAGTACTTC	CASSELVGTLSYEQYF	-	TRBJ2-7	-	TRBV6-1
TGCAGCGTTGGCTCTGGGGATGAGCAGTTCTTC	CSVGSGDEQFF	-	TRBJ2-1	many	TRBV29-1
TGTGCCAGCAAGGTCTATAGCAATCAGCCCCAGCATTTT	CASKVYSNQPQHF	-	TRBJ1-5	many	TRBV28
TGCAGTGCTAGAGCCCGACGGGGACAGCGAAGCTCCTACGAGCAGTACTTC	CSARARRGQRSSYEQYF	TRBD1	TRBJ2-7	-	TRBV20-1
TGTGCCAGCAGTTTTCCGGGGTACGTCGGCGAGCAGTACTTC	CASSFPGYVGEQYF	-	TRBJ2-7	few	TRBV28
TGCAGTGCTAGAGATCTCCGGCAGATGAACACTGAAGCTTTCTTT	CSARDLRQMNTEAFF	-	TRBJ1-1	-	TRBV20-1
TGCGCCAGCAGCCCCGGACAGAGCTATAATTCACCCCTCCACTTT	CASSPGQSYNSPLHF	-	TRBJ1-6	few	TRBV4-1
TGTGCCAGCAGCCAAACACCGGGACAGGCTCTAGAGACCCAGTACTTC	CASSQTPGQALETQYF	TRBD1	TRBJ2-5	-	TRBV4-2
TGTGCCAGCAGTTTCCAGACAGGGGGAAGGGAGCAGTACTTC	CASSFQTGGREQYF	TRBD1	TRBJ2-7	few	TRBV28
TGCAGTGCTCCATTGAAAAGGGAGCAGTACTTC	CSAPLKREQYF	-	TRBJ2-7	many	TRBV20-1
TGTGCCAGCAGCCCTATGGCGGGGTATGAGTCCCAGTACTTC	CASSPMAGYESQYF	-	TRBJ2-5	once	TRBV9
TGTGCCAGCAGCCCGCCCCACACGGTCCGCTACGAGCAGTACTTC	CASSPPHTVRYEQYF	-	TRBJ2-7	few	TRBV7-9
TGTGCCAGCTTAGGGTCCGGAGCCTCATCCTACGAGCAGTACTTC	CASLGSGASSYEQYF	-	TRBJ2-7	-	TRBV6-2/TRBV6-3
TGTGCCAGCGGGGGAGGAAACAAATACGAGCAGTACTTC	CASGGGNKYEQYF	-	TRBJ2-7	-	TRBV6-5
TGTGCCAGCAGTTACACTCCTGACAGGGCAAACATTCAGTACTTC	CASSYTPDRANIQYF	TRBD1	TRBJ2-4	many	TRBV6-5
TGTGCCAGCGGAAGTGCTAATGAAAAACCGTTTTTT	CASGSANEKPFF	-	TRBJ1-4	-	TRBV5-3
TGCAGTGCTAGAGATGGGGCAGGGGGAGCACCCCTCCACTTT	CSARDGAGGAPLHF	TRBD1	TRBJ1-6	many	TRBV20-1
TGTGCCAGCCGGGCCCTCGGCGGGGTCACCGGGGAGCTGTTTTTT	CASRALGGVTGELFF	-	TRBJ2-2	-	TRBV3-1
TGCAGTGCCACGGTCCGGGACAGCTACGAGCAGTACTTC	CSATVRDSYEQYF	TRBD1	TRBJ2-7	many	TRBV20-1
TGTGCCAGCAGCTTTCCGGATTTGGCAAAGACCCAGTACTTC	CASSFPDLAKTQYF	-	TRBJ2-5	-	TRBV7-9
TGTGCCAGCAGTTGGGGCGGTGGCGGGCAGTACTTC	CASSWGGGGQYF	-	TRBJ2-7	many	TRBV5-6
TGTGCCAGCAGCTTAGTAGCGGGAGCGGTAGATACGCAGTATTTT	CASSLVAGAVDTQYF	TRBD2	TRBJ2-3	many	TRBV7-7
TGTGCCAGCAGCCAGAAGACAGGGCGTTTGACCTACGAGCAGTACTTC	CASSQKTGRLTYEQYF	TRBD1	TRBJ2-7	-	TRBV6-5
TGTGCCAGCAGTCCGGACAGGGGCCCTGATCGCTACACCTTC	CASSPDRGPDRYTF	TRBD1	TRBJ1-2	few	TRBV12-3/TRBV12-4
TGCGCCAGTCGCTCAACTTTCAGCACAAATACGCAGTATTTT	CASRSTFSTNTQYF	-	TRBJ2-3	-	TRBV4-3
TGTGCCATCAGTGATGTCGTCCAAGAGACCCAGTACTTC	CAISDVVQETQYF	-	TRBJ2-5	few	TRBV10-3
TGCGCCAGCAATGACAAGGGGTTCACAGATACGCAGTATTTT	CASNDKGFTDTQYF	-	TRBJ2-3	-	TRBV10-2
TGCGCCAGCAGCTTGGTCCGGGGGGCCACTGAAGCTTTCTTT	CASSLVRGATEAFF	-	TRBJ1-1	few	TRBV5-1
TGTGCCAGCAGTCAGTTCATGGGGCCCTACGAGCAGTACTTC	CASSQFMGPYEQYF	-	TRBJ2-7	many	TRBV27
TGTGCCAGCAGCTTAGTGTCCTCTGGAAACACCATATATTTT	CASSLVSSGNTIYF	-	TRBJ1-3	-	TRBV7-9
TGTGCCAGCAGATCCGGGACAGGGGTCGCAGATACGCAGTATTTT	CASRSGTGVADTQYF	TRBD1	TRBJ2-3	many	TRBV7-6
TGTGCCAGCAGTCCCCATTTTTCACAGGCTAACTATGGCTACACCTTC	CASSPHFSQANYGYTF	-	TRBJ1-2	-	TRBV27
TGTGCCAGCAGTCCCGTGGTATCCGGGGAGCTGTTTTTT	CASSPVVSGELFF	-	TRBJ2-2	medium-sized	TRBV12-3/TRBV12-4
TGCAGCGTTGTGAGGGCGGTCTCCGGGGAGCTGTTTTTT	CSVVRAVSGELFF	-	TRBJ2-2	-	TRBV29-1
TGTGCCAGCAGTTTGCCCGCGGGACTAGCGGGAGGGCCCGATGAGCAGCTCTTC	CASSLPAGLAGGPDEQLF	TRBD2	TRBJ2-1	-	TRBV28
TGTGCCAGCAGTCCTCTCTCTGGCACGGAGACCCAGTACTTC	CASSPLSGTETQYF	-	TRBJ2-5	-	TRBV27
TGTGCCAGCAGTTACTCTGCGGGAGCGGGTGAGCAGTTCTTC	CASSYSAGAGEQFF	TRBD2	TRBJ2-1	few	TRBV6-5
TGCGCCAGCAGCCACTACTCCAGGGGTGGCGAAAAACTGTTTTTT	CASSHYSRGGEKLFF	-	TRBJ1-4	few	TRBV4-1
TGTGCCAGCAGAGCAGAGGGGCCCTATGGCTACACCTTC	CASRAEGPYGYTF	-	TRBJ1-2	few	TRBV9
TGTGCCAGCAGCTTTACTCCAAACAGGGATTCTGGACAGCCCCAGCATTTC	CASSFTPNRDSGQPQHF	-	TRBJ1-5	-	TRBV5-3
TGTGCCAGCAGTTTGGGACTAGCGGGAGGGCCGGGGAACGAGCAGTACTTC	CASSLGLAGGPGNEQYF	TRBD2	TRBJ2-7	-	TRBV28